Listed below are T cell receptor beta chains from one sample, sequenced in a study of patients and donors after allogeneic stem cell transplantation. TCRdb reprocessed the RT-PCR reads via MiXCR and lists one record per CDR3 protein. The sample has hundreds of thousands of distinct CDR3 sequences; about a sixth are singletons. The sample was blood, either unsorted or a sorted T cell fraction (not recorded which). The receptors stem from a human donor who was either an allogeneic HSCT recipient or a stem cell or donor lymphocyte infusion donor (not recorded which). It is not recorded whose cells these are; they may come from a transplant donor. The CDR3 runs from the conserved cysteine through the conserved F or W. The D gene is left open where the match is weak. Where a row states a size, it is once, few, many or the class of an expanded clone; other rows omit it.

CASSQGAETQYF TRBD1 TRBV7-2 12 -
CASSLEQTGRGANVLTF TRBD1 TRBV12-3/TRBV12-4 17 few
CASSPRGQGAEKLFF TRBD1 TRBV4-3 15 -
CSARGRRQTNTGELFF - TRBV20-1 16 few
CASSHTSGRLSDTQYF TRBD2 TRBV11-3 16 few
CASSVGHPPYEQYF - TRBV9 14 -
CASSYYGRLGTEAFF - TRBV6-5 15 many
CASSLGVYEQYF - TRBV5-8 12 few
CASSLVAGVRTGELFF TRBD2 TRBV7-9 16 -
CASSLEGSRNQPQHF - TRBV7-6 15 -
CASSLVSGQKNTEAFF - TRBV7-2 16 -
CASSLRRPDLAKNIQYF - TRBV7-9 17 -
CASRQGGFNSPLHF - TRBV28 14 -
CASSYSLQGMDGYTF - TRBV6-5 15 -
CASSLGFKGGNQPQHF - TRBV12-3/TRBV12-4 16 few
CASSYSGTTETQYF - TRBV6-5 14 many
CASSLETGFNNEQFF - TRBV7-9 15 -
CATSRGRRGTVYEKLFF TRBD1 TRBV15 17 few
CASSWGTGELFF - TRBV12-3/TRBV12-4 12 many
CASSSYRGRGGELFF - TRBV11-2 15 -
CASSQGLQGRLYGYTF - TRBV4-2 16 many
CASSLTGRDNQPQHF - TRBV7-8 15 many
CSGGGTSEDTQYF TRBD2 TRBV29-1 13 many
CASSGGGPIIPDTQYF - TRBV5-1 16 few
CATSEGVTGELFF - TRBV24-1 13 few
CASSRRDYNEQFF - TRBV3-1 13 few
CSARDRGLPGELFF TRBD1 TRBV20-1 14 few
CAFRTVSTDTQYF - TRBV30 13 -
CASSYRDRTTYEQYF TRBD1 TRBV12-3/TRBV12-4 15 many
CASSEGQGTQYF - TRBV2 12 once
CASSSGFDEQFF - TRBV7-3 12 -
CASSPRFSPREGKNIQYF - TRBV3-1 18 -
CASSVTGEATGELFF TRBD1 TRBV7-3 15 few
CASSPRHSGANVLTF - TRBV5-1 15 -
CASSLRWGFYGYTF - TRBV5-1 14 -
CASSLLGGAANEKLFF - TRBV11-3 16 -
CAWSEGRLQETQYF - TRBV30 14 few